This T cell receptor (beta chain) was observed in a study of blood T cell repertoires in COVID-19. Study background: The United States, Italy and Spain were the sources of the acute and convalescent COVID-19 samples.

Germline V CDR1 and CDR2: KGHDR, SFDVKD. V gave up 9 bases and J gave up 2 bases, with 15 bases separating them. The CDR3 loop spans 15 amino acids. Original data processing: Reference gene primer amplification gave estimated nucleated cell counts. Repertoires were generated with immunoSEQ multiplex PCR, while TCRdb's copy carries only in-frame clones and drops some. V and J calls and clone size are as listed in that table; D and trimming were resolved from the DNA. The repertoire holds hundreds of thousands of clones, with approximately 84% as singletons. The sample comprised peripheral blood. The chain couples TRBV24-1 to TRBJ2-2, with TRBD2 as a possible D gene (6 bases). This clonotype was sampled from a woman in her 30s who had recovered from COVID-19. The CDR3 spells CATGGVGRNTGELFF. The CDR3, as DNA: TGTGCCACCGGCGGGGTCGGGAGAAACACCGGGGAGCTGTTTTTT.